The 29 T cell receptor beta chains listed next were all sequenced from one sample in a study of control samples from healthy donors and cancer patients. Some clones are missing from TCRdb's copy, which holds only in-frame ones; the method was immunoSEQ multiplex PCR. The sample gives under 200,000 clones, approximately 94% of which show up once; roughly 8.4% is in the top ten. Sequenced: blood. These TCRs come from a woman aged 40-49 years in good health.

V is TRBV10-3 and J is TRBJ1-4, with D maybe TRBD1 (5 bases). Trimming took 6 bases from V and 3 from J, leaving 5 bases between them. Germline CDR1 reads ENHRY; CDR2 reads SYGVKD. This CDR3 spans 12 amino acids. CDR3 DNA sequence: TGTGCCATCAGGGGACCTAATGAAAAACTGTTTTTT. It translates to CAIRGPNEKLFF.

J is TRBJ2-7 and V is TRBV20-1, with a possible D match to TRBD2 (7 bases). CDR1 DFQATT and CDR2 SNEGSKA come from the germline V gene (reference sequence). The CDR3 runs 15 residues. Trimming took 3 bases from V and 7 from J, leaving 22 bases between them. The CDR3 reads CSASPEGGGAREQYF. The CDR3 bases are TGCAGTGCTAGTCCCGAGGGAGGGGGGGCTAGGGAGCAGTACTTC.

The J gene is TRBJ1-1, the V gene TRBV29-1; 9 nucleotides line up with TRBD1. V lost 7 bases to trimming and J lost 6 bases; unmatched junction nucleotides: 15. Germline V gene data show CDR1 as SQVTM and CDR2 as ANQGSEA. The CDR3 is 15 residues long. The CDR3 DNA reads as TGCAGCGCAAGAACGGGACAGGGCTATCTATCTGAAGCTTTCTTT. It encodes CSARTGQGYLSEAFF.

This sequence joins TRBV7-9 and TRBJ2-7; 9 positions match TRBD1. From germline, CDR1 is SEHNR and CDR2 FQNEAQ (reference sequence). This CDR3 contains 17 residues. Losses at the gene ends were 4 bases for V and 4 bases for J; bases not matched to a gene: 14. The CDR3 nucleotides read TGTGCCAGCAGCTCACAGGGGGCTACCTCCTCGGTTTACGAGCAGTACTTC. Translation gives CASSSQGATSSVYEQYF.

The DNA of the CDR3 is TGCGCCAGCAGCCTAACTTGGGTGAGGGAGACCCAGTACTTC. Protein: CASSLTWVRETQYF. The chain has TRBV4-3 and TRBJ2-5, with D hard to call. The CDR3 is 14 residues long. V was trimmed by 4 bases and J by 5 bases, leaving 14 bases between them. The V gene's germline CDR1 is LGHNA and CDR2 YSLEER.

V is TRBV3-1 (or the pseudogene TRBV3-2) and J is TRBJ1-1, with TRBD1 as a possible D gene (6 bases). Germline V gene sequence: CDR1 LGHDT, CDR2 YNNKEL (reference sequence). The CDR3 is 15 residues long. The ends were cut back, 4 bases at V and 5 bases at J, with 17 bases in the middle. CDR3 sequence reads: CASSPPSGAWTEAFF. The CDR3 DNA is TGTGCCAGCAGCCCACCGTCGGGGGCCTGGACTGAAGCTTTCTTT.

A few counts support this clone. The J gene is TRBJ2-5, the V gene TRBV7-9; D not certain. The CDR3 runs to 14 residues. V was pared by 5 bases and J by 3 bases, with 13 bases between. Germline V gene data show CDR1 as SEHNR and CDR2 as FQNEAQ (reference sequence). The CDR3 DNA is TGTGCCAGCAGCCCGCGCGGCGGAGAAGAGACCCAGTACTTC. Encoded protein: CASSPRGGEETQYF.

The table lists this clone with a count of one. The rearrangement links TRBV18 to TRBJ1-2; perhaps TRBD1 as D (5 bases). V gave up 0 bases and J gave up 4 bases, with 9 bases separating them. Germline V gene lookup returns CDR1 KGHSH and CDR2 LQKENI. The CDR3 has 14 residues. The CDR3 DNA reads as TGTGCCAGCTCACCACCGGGGACGGGCTATGGCTACACCTTC. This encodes CASSPPGTGYGYTF. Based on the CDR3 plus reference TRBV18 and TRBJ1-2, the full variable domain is NAGVMQNPRHLVRRRGQEARLRCSPMKGHSHVYWYRQLPEEGLKFMVYLQKENIIDESGMPKERFSAEFPKEGPSILRIQQVVRGDSAAYFCASSPPGTGYGYTFGSGTRLTVV.

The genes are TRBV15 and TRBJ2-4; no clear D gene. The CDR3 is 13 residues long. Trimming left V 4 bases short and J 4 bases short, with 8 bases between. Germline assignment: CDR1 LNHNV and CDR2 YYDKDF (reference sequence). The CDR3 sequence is CATSTAGKNIQYF. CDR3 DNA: TGTGCCACCAGCACAGCCGGTAAAAACATTCAGTACTTC.

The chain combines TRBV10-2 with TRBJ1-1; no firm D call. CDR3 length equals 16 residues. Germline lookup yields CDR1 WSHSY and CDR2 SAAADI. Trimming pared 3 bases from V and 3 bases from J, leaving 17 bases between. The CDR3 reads CASSDRRVGADTEAFF. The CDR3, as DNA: TGCGCCAGCAGTGACAGAAGGGTAGGTGCAGACACTGAAGCTTTCTTT.

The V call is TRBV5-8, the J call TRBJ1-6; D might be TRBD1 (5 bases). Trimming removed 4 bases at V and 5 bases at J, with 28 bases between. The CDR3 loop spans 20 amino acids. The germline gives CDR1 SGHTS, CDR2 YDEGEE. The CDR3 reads CASSLSPGPDPLGDNSPLHF. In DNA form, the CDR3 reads TGTGCCAGCAGCCTGTCCCCGGGACCAGACCCCCTCGGCGATAATTCACCCCTCCACTTT. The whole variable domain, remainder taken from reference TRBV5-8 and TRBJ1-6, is EAGVTQSPTHLIKTRGQQATLRCSPISGHTSVYWYQQALGLGLQFLLWYDEGEERNRGNFPPRFSGRQFPNYSSELNVNALELEDSALYLCASSLSPGPDPLGDNSPLHFGNGTRLTVT.

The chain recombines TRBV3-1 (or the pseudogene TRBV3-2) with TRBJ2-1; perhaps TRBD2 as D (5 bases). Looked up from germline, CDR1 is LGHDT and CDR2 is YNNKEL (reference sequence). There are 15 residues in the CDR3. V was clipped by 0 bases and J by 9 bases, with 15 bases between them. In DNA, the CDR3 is TGTGCCAGCAGCCAAGATCTGGGAGTTTTCACTGAGCAGTTCTTC. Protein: CASSQDLGVFTEQFF.

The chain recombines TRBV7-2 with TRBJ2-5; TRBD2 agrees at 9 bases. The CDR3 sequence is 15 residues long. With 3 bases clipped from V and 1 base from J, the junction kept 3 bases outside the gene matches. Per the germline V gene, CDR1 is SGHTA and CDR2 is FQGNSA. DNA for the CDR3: TGTGCCAGCAGCTTTAGCGGGGGCCTCCAAGAGACCCAGTACTTC. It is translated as CASSFSGGLQETQYF.

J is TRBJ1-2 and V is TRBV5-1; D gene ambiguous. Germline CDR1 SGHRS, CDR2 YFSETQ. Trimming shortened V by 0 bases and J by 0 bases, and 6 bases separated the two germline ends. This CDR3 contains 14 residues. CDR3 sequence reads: CASSLEPANYGYTF. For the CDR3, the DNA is TGCGCCAGCAGCTTGGAGCCGGCTAACTATGGCTACACCTTC. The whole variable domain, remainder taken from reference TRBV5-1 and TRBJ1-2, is KAGVTQTPRYLIKTRGQQVTLSCSPISGHRSVSWYQQTPGQGLQFLFEYFSETQRNKGNFPGRFSGRQFSNSRSEMNVSTLELGDSALYLCASSLEPANYGYTFGSGTRLTVV.

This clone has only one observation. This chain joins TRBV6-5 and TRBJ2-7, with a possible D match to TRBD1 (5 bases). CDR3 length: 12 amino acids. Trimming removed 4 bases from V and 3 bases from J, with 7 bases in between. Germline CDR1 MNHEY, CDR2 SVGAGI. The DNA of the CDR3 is TGTGCCAGCAGTTCTGACAGCTACGAGCAGTACTTC. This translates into CASSSDSYEQYF.

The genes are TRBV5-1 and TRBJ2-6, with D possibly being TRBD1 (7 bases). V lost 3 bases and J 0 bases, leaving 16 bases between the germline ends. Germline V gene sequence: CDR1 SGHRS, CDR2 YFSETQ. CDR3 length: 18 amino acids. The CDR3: CASSWRDRVYSGANVLTF. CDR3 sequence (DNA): TGCGCCAGCAGCTGGCGGGACAGAGTATACTCTGGGGCCAACGTCCTGACTTTC.

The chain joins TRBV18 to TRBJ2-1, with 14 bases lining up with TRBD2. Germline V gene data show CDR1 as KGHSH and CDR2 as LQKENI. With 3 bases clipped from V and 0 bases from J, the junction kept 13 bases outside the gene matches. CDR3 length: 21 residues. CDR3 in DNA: TGTGCCAGCTCACCGACTGCCCGACTAGCGGGGGGGCCAGGCTCCTACAATGAGCAGTTCTTC. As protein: CASSPTARLAGGPGSYNEQFF.

This CDR3 is CASSRGDRYFEKLFF. DNA for the CDR3: TGTGCCAGCAGTCGTGGGGACAGGTACTTCGAAAAACTGTTTTTT. This sequence joins TRBV6-5 and TRBJ1-4; TRBD1 matches 8 bases. The CDR3 sequence is 15 residues long. The V segment lost 5 bases and the J segment 8 bases; nucleotides outside the gene matches: 10. The V gene's germline CDR1 is MNHEY and CDR2 SVGAGI.

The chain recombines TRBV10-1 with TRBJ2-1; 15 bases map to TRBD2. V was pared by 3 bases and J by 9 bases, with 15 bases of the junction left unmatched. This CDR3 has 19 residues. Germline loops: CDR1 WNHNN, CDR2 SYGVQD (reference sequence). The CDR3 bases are TGCGCCAGCAGTGAAGCTAGGACTAGCGGGAGGGCCTATGTCGGTGAGCAGTTCTTC. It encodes CASSEARTSGRAYVGEQFF.

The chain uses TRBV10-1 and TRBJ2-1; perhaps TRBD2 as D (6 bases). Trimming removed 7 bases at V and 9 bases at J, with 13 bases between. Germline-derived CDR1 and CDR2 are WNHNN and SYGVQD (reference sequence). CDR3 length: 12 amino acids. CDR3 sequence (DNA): TGCGCCAGCATAAATTGGGAGGCTGAGCAGTTCTTC. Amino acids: CASINWEAEQFF.

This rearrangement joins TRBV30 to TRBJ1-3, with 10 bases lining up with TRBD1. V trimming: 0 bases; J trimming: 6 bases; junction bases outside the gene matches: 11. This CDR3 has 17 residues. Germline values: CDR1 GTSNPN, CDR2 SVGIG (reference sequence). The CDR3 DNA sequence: TGTGCCTGGAGTGTATTGCGGGGGGGACAGGGGAAAAACACCATATATTTT. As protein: CAWSVLRGGQGKNTIYF.

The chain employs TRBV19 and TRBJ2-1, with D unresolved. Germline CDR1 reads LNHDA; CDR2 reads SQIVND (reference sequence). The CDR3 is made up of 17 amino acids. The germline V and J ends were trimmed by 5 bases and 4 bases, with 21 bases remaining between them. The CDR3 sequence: CASSPQFRETKYNEQFF. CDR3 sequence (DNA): TGTGCCAGTAGTCCCCAATTTAGGGAAACGAAATACAATGAGCAGTTCTTC.

The CDR3 DNA reads as TGTGCCAGTATGGACAGTCTCACCGGGGAGCTGTTTTTT. As protein: CASMDSLTGELFF. The chain is built from TRBV10-3 and TRBJ2-2, with TRBD1 as a possible D gene (6 bases). CDR1 is ENHRY and CDR2 is SYGVKD in the germline V gene. This CDR3 has 13 residues. Trimming cost V 10 bases and J 4 bases, with 13 bases left between them.

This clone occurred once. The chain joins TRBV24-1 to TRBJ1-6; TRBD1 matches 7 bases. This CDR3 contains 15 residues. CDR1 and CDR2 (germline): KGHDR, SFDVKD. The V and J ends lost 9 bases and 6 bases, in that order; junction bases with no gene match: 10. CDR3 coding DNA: TGTGCCACCCGCTCTGAGGGACAGTTTAATTCACCCCTCCACTTT. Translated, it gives CATRSEGQFNSPLHF.

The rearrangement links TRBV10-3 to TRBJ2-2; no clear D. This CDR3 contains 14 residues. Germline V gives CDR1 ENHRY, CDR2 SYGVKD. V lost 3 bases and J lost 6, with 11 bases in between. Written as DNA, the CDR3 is TGTGCCATCAGTGACCCAAAGGGTCCCGGGGAGCTGTTTTTT. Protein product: CAISDPKGPGELFF.

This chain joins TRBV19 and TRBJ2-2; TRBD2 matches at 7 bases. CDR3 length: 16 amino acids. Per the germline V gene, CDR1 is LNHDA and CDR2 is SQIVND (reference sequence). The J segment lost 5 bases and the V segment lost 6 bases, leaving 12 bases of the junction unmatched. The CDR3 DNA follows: TGTGCCAGTAGCAAACCCGGGACTACCACTACCGGGGAGCTGTTTTTT. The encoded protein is CASSKPGTTTTGELFF.

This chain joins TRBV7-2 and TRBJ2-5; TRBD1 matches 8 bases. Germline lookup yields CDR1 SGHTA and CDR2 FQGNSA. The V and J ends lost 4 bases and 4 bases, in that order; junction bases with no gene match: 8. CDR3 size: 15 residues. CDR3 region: CASSSLGQGRETQYF. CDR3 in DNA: TGTGCCAGCAGCTCTCTAGGACAGGGTCGAGAGACCCAGTACTTC.

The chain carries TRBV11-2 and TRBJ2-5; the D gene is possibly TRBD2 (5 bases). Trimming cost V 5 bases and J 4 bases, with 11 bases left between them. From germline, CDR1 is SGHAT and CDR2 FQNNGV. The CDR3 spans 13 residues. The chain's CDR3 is CASSPTRPETQYF. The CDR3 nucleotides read TGTGCCAGCAGCCCCACTAGGCCAGAGACCCAGTACTTC.

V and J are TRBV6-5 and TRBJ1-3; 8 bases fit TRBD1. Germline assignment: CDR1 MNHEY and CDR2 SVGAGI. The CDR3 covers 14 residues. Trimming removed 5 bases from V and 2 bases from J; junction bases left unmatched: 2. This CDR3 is CASSIQGAGNTIYF. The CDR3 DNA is TGTGCCAGCAGTATACAGGGGGCTGGAAACACCATATATTTT.